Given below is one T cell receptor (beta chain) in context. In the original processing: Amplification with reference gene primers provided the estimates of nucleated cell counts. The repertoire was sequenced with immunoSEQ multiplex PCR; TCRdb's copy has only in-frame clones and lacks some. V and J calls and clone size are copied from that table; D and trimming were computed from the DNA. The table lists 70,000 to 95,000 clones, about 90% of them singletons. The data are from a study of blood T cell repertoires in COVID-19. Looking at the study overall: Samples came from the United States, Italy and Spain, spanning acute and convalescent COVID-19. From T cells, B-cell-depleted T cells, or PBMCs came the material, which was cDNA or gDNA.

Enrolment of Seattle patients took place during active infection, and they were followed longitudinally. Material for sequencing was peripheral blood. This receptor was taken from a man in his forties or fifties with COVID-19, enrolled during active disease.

The CDR3 DNA reads TGTGCCAGTAGCAGGGGCGAATCGGCTTTCTTT. Translated, it gives CASSRGESAFF. The chain couples TRBV19 to TRBJ1-1; possible D gene TRBD1, 6 bases. V lost 6 bases, J lost 11 bases, and 13 bases lay in between. Germline V CDR1 and CDR2: LNHDA, SQIVND (reference sequence). This CDR3 has 11 amino acids.